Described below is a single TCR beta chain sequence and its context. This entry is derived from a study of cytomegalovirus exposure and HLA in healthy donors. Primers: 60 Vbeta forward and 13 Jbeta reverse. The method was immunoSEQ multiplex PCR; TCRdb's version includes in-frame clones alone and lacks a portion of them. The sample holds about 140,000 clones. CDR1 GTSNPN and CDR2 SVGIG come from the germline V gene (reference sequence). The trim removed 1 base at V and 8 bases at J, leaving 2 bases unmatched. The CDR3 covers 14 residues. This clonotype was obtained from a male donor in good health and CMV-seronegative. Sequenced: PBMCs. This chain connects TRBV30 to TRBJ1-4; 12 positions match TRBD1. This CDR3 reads CAWSAGTGGEKLFF. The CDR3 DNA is TGTGCCTGGAGTGCCGGGACAGGGGGCGAAAAACTGTTTTTT.